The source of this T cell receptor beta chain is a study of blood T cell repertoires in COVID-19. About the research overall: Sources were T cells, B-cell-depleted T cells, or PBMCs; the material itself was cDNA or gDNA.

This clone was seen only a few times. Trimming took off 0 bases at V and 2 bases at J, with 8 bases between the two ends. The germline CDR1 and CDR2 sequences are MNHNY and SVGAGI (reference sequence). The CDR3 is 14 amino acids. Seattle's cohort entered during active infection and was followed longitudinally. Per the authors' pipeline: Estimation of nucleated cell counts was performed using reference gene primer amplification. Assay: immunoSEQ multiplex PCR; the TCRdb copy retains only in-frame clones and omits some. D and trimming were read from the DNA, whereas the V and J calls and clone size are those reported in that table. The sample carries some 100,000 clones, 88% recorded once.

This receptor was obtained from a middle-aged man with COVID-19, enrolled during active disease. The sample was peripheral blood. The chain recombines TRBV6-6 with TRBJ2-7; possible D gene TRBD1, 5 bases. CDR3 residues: CASSYSDTTYEQYF. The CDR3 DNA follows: TGTGCCAGCAGTTACTCGGACACAACCTACGAGCAGTACTTC.